This TCR beta chain was retrieved from a study of cytomegalovirus exposure and HLA in healthy donors. Study-wide findings and caveats: High specificity and sensitivity for cytomegalovirus status were reported for the classifier. It was reported that TCR beta sequences correctly inferred the HLA-A and HLA-B alleles for most subjects. In a later analysis, common viral pathogens appeared linked to several of the most significant clusters. V segments that were indistinguishable, TRBV6-2 and TRBV6-3 among them, were omitted from analysis.

Concerning this clone: Its antigen is undetermined.

A multiplex PCR was run with 60 Vbeta primers and 13 Jbeta primers. The protocol was immunoSEQ multiplex PCR, while the TCRdb copy is restricted to in-frame clones and leaves out a portion. Among under 200,000 clones listed, 80% to 90% were seen once. With 4 bases clipped from V and 9 bases from J, the junction kept 11 bases outside the gene matches. The CDR3 consists of 17 residues. Germline values: CDR1 SGHDT, CDR2 YYEEEE. Specimen: PBMCs. The chain combines TRBV5-6 with TRBJ2-1, with TRBD2 identical over 15 bases. This clonotype was sampled from a woman between 25 and 40 years old in good health and CMV-seronegative. CDR3 amino acids: CASSDRTSGGARGEQFF. As DNA, the CDR3 is TGTGCCAGCAGCGATAGGACTAGCGGGGGGGCCAGGGGTGAGCAGTTCTTC.